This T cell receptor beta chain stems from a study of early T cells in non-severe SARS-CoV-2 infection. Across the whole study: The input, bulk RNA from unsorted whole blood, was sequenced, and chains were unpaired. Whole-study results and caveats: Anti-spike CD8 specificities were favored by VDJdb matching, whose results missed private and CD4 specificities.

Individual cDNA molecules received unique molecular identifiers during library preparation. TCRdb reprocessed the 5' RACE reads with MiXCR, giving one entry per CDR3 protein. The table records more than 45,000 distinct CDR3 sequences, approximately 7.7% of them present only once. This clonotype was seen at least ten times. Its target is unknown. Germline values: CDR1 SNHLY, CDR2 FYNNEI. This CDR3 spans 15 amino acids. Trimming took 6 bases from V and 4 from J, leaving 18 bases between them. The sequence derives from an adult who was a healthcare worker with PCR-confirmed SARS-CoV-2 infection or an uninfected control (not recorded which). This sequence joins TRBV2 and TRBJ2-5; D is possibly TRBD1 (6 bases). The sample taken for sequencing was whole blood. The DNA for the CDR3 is TGTGCCAGCAGAGCGAACAGGGTACGGGGAGAGACCCAGTACTTC. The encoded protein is CASRANRVRGETQYF.